The 18 T cell receptor beta chains reported below all come from one sample, sequenced in a study of CD8+CD57+ T cells in acquired aplastic anemia. TCR beta VDJ combinations and CDR3 sequences were profiled from genomic DNA. TCRdb reprocessed the reads with MiXCR, giving one entry per CDR3 protein. Among about 170,000 distinct CDR3 sequences listed, approximately 60% were seen once. Sequenced sample: sorted CD4+, CD8+, or CD8+CD57+ T cells (not recorded which) from PBMCs. These receptors came from a human donor in good health.

About this clonotype: A read error may account for a junction end that differs from germline. CDR3 amino acids: CASSLGGQGSRETQCF. DNA for the CDR3: TGTGCCAGCAGCTTAGGGGGACAGGGAAGTAGGGAGACCCAGTGCTTC. V and J are TRBV7-8 and TRBJ2-5, with 9 bases identical to TRBD1. Germline V gene lookup returns CDR1 SGHVS and CDR2 FQNEAQ. The CDR3 covers 16 residues.

The V gene is TRBV20-1, the J gene TRBJ2-1, with 8 bases that match TRBD1. This CDR3 has 17 amino acids. J gave up 8 bases and V 0 bases, and 15 bases lay outside the gene matches. CDR1 and CDR2 (germline): DFQATT, SNEGSKA (reference sequence). In nucleotides, the CDR3 is TGCAGTGCTAGAGATCTATTCGGCAGGGGGCTCGGGGATGAGCAGTTCTTC. Its protein product is CSARDLFGRGLGDEQFF.

About this clonotype: Because the CDR3 is missing its conserved closing phenylalanine or tryptophan, this is likely a read error. V and J are TRBV5-6 and TRBJ2-7; possibly TRBD2 for D (6 bases). Germline V lookup: CDR1 SGHDT, CDR2 YYEEEE. V gave up 0 bases and J gave up 5 bases, with 9 bases separating them. There are 13 residues in the CDR3. DNA for the CDR3: TGTGCCAGCAGCTTGGAGGACTACCACGAGCAGTACTCC. Encoded protein: CASSLEDYHEQYS.

This clonotype was observed a handful of times. The V call is TRBV7-2, the J call TRBJ1-2; D possibly corresponds to TRBD1 (5 bases). In germline, CDR1 is SGHTA, CDR2 FQGNSA. The CDR3 has 15 residues. V lost 4 bases and J 3 bases, leaving 15 bases between the germline ends. As DNA, the CDR3 is TGTGCCAGCAGCTCCCGGGACCCGAGGTACTATGGCTACACCTTC. Translating it yields CASSSRDPRYYGYTF.

This chain connects TRBV29-1 to TRBJ2-7, with D possibly being TRBD2 (7 bases). The J call is in doubt because the DNA end fits TRBJ2-1 better. This CDR3 has 12 residues. Germline V lookup: CDR1 SQVTM, CDR2 ANQGSEA. The CDR3 coding sequence is TGCAGCGTTAGGGGGGGGTTCAATGAGCAGTTCTTC. Protein: CSVRGGFNEQFF.

The chain couples TRBV20-1 to TRBJ2-3; D may be TRBD2 (5 bases). V was trimmed by 4 bases and J by 8 bases, leaving 13 bases between them. The CDR3 runs 12 residues. Per the germline V gene, CDR1 is DFQATT and CDR2 is SNEGSKA (reference sequence). Here the CDR3 reads CSAISASGTQYF. CDR3 bases: TGCAGTGCTATTAGCGCCTCCGGTACGCAGTATTTT.

This clonotype occurred once. This rearrangement joins TRBV7-6 to TRBJ2-7; no reliable D call. V was clipped by 1 base and J by 0 bases, with 13 bases between them. Germline-derived CDR1 and CDR2 are SGHVS and FNYEAQ. The CDR3 has 16 amino acids. CDR3 sequence (DNA): TGTGCCAGCAGCTTAGGCGATAGGCGTCGCTCCTACGAGCAGTACTTC. It encodes CASSLGDRRRSYEQYF.

This rearrangement joins TRBV9 to TRBJ2-1; D is uncertain. The germline V gene has CDR1 SGDLS and CDR2 YYNGEE. V lost 0 bases to trimming and J lost 1 base, with 5 bases between them. This CDR3 comprises 14 residues. The DNA of the CDR3 is TGTGCCAGCAGCGTAGGGGTATCCTACAATGAGCAGTTCTTC. This gives the protein CASSVGVSYNEQFF.

V usage is TRBV7-9 and J usage is TRBJ2-2; D is uncertain. This CDR3 spans 13 amino acids. Germline CDR1 reads SEHNR; CDR2 reads FQNEAQ (reference sequence). Trimming shortened V by 7 bases and J by 3 bases, and 9 bases separated the two germline ends. CDR3 nucleotide sequence: TGTGCCAGCACCAGGACCTACACCGGGGAGCTGTTTTTT. It is translated as CASTRTYTGELFF.

V gene TRBV24-1 combines with J gene TRBJ2-1, with D possibly matching TRBD1 (6 bases). The CDR3 extends over 13 amino acids. V lost 5 bases and J 8 bases, leaving 12 bases between the germline ends. Looked up from germline, CDR1 is KGHDR and CDR2 is SFDVKD. The chain's CDR3 is CATSVYRVDEQFF. CDR3 coding DNA: TGTGCCACCAGTGTTTACAGGGTCGATGAGCAGTTCTTC.

This chain links TRBV4-3 with TRBJ2-7; a possible D gene is TRBD2 (7 bases). Trimming cost V 0 bases and J 0 bases, with 21 bases left between them. The germline V gene encodes CDR1 LGHNA and CDR2 YSLEER. CDR3 length equals 19 residues. The CDR3 here is CASSQEKAKGGKSSYEQYF. CDR3 nucleotide sequence: TGCGCCAGCAGCCAAGAGAAAGCTAAGGGGGGGAAGAGCTCCTACGAGCAGTACTTC.

The chain carries TRBV6-1 and TRBJ1-6; D gene ambiguous. V was cut by 5 bases and J by 0 bases, with 8 bases left in between. The germline CDR1 and CDR2 sequences are MNHNS and SASEGT. The length of the CDR3 is 15 residues. The CDR3 coding sequence is TGTGCCAGCAGTTACATGAGCTCCTATAATTCACCCCTCCACTTT. Translation gives CASSYMSSYNSPLHF.

V usage is TRBV15 and J usage is TRBJ2-3; D remains ambiguous. This CDR3 has 14 residues. Germline V lookup: CDR1 LNHNV, CDR2 YYDKDF (reference sequence). Trimming removed 3 bases from V and 4 bases from J, with 11 bases in between. Here the CDR3 DNA reads TGTGCCACCAGCAGCCTGGGTTTCCCAGATACGCAGTATTTT. As protein: CATSSLGFPDTQYF.

This clonotype was counted between two and nine times. The CDR3 here is CSASGLYGYTF. The DNA for the CDR3 is TGCAGTGCCAGCGGACTGTATGGCTACACCTTC. The genes are TRBV20-1 and TRBJ1-2; D not resolved. The ends were cut back, 6 bases at V and 5 bases at J, with 10 bases in the middle. CDR3 length: 11 residues. Germline V gives CDR1 DFQATT, CDR2 SNEGSKA (reference sequence).

This chain joins TRBV20-1 and TRBJ1-5; 11 positions agree with TRBD1. CDR1 and CDR2 from the germline V gene are DFQATT and SNEGSKA (reference sequence). CDR3 length equals 16 residues. The ends lost 3 bases at V and 14 bases at J; junction bases unmatched: 18. The CDR3 region has the DNA TGCAGTGCTAGTGAGGACAGGGGGCCCGGGTCGTACAATGAGCATTTT. It is translated as CSASEDRGPGSYNEHF.

A word on this clonotype: An end of the junction does not agree with germline; a read error may underlie this. The CDR3 sequence: CASTHSGSPYNEQLF. CDR3 sequence (DNA): TGTGCCAGCACTCATAGCGGGAGTCCCTACAATGAGCAGCTCTTC. The rearrangement uses TRBV6-5 and TRBJ2-1; 9 bases fit TRBD2. CDR1 and CDR2 (germline): MNHEY, SVGAGI. The CDR3 runs to 15 residues.

The chain is built from TRBV25-1 and TRBJ1-2; D unclear. This CDR3 spans 12 amino acids. Germline CDR1 is MGHDK and CDR2 is SYGVNS. Trimming took 5 bases from V and 0 from J, leaving 4 bases between them. The CDR3 protein is CASSTSNYGYTF. The CDR3 DNA sequence: TGTGCCAGCAGTACCTCTAACTATGGCTACACCTTC.

The chain has TRBV15 and TRBJ2-1, with 12 bases identical to TRBD2. V lost 0 bases to trimming and J lost 8 bases; unmatched junction nucleotides: 5. There are 16 residues in the CDR3. Germline V gene lookup returns CDR1 LNHNV and CDR2 YYDKDF (reference sequence). CDR3 residues: CATSRELAGGRDEQFF. In DNA form, the CDR3 reads TGTGCCACCAGCAGAGAGCTAGCGGGGGGGCGGGATGAGCAGTTCTTC.